This entry lists 18 T cell receptor beta chains sequenced from one sample in a study of Ad26.COV2.S vaccination and SARS-CoV-2 variants. Treatment indicated: over 15 received Ad26.COV2.S at low or high dose, single or two shots; about 5 received placebo; per-sample allocation not given. Samples came from day 63 after the first vaccine or placebo injection. TCRdb's copy holds only in-frame clones and misses some; the assay was immunoSEQ multiplex PCR. Of some 350,000 clones in the sample, 75% to 90% are singletons; the top ten hold around 5.5%. Sample: peripheral blood, taken in a trial of Ad26.COV2.S vaccine versus placebo. The receptors originated from a person aged 18 to 65 who received the Ad26.COV2.S COVID-19 vaccine or a placebo.

V usage is TRBV5-6 and J usage is TRBJ2-7; possibly TRBD1 for D (6 bases). Per the germline V gene, CDR1 is SGHDT and CDR2 is YYEEEE. The CDR3 is made up of 13 amino acids. Trimming shortened V by 6 bases and J by 7 bases, and 17 bases separated the two germline ends. The CDR3 coding sequence is TGTGCCAGCACAGACAGGCTTAGATCTGAGCAGTACTTC. Amino acids: CASTDRLRSEQYF.

The chain has TRBV4-3 and TRBJ2-2, with 7 bases aligning to TRBD2. The CDR3 contains 15 residues. Trimming removed 3 bases from V and 5 bases from J; junction bases left unmatched: 6. The germline V gene has CDR1 LGHNA and CDR2 YSLEER. CDR3 region: CASSHRWGGTGELFF. In nucleotides, the CDR3 is TGCGCCAGCAGCCACCGGTGGGGAGGGACCGGGGAGCTGTTTTTT.

This chain uses TRBV7-2 with TRBJ2-5; no reliable D call. The V and J ends lost 4 bases and 5 bases respectively, with 11 bases between them. The CDR3 spans 13 residues. CDR1 and CDR2 (germline): SGHTA, FQGNSA. The CDR3 bases are TGTGCCAGCAGCTCCCCCGCTATGGAGACCCAGTACTTC. This encodes CASSSPAMETQYF.

The chain carries TRBV28 and TRBJ1-4; D not certain. The CDR3 totals 16 residues. Germline CDR1 and CDR2: MDHEN and SYDVKM. V was pared by 6 bases and J by 5 bases, with 19 bases between. The chain's CDR3 is CASRFRPGQVNEKLFF. The CDR3 nucleotides read TGTGCCAGCAGATTCCGCCCCGGGCAGGTGAATGAAAAACTGTTTTTT.

The rearrangement uses TRBV18 and TRBJ1-3; the match to TRBD1 covers 9 bases. The germline gives CDR1 KGHSH, CDR2 LQKENI. Trimming took 1 base from V and 0 from J; bases not matched to a gene: 7. The CDR3 is 18 amino acids. Written as DNA, the CDR3 is TGTGCCAGCTCACCACAGGCCGGGACAGGGCTCTCTGGAAACACCATATATTTT. It yields the protein CASSPQAGTGLSGNTIYF.

This CDR3 reads CASSPQGVKNIQYF. In DNA form, the CDR3 reads TGTGCCAGCAGCCCACAGGGGGTCAAAAACATTCAGTACTTC. The genes are TRBV5-4 and TRBJ2-4, with TRBD1 identical over 8 bases. The ends lost 4 bases at V and 3 bases at J; junction bases unmatched: 3. Germline V gives CDR1 SGHNT, CDR2 YYREEE (reference sequence). This CDR3 contains 14 residues.

V usage is TRBV18 and J usage is TRBJ1-5; TRBD1 is a possible D gene (5 bases). The V end was cut by 3 bases, the J end by 1 base, with 13 bases between. The germline CDR1 and CDR2 sequences are KGHSH and LQKENI. The CDR3 spans 16 residues. In DNA form, the CDR3 reads TGTGCCAGCTCACCGCGGGGGGAGGTGAGCAATCAGCCCCAGCATTTT. The encoded protein is CASSPRGEVSNQPQHF.

The rearrangement joins TRBV9 to TRBJ2-1; weak D call: TRBD1 (6 bases). Per the germline V gene, CDR1 is SGDLS and CDR2 is YYNGEE. The CDR3 consists of 16 residues. Deletions cut 0 bases from V and 1 base from J, with 11 bases between. CDR3 in amino acids: CASSVDIQGSYNEQFF. The CDR3, as DNA: TGTGCCAGCAGCGTAGATATTCAGGGGTCCTACAATGAGCAGTTCTTC. Together with reference TRBV9 and TRBJ2-1, the CDR3 gives the full variable domain: DSGVTQTPKHLITATGQRVTLRCSPRSGDLSVYWYQQSLDQGLQFLIQYYNGEERAKGNILERFSAQQFPDLHSELNLSSLELGDSALYFCASSVDIQGSYNEQFFGPGTRLTVL.

The CDR3 spells CASSEGGGLETQYF. The CDR3 DNA reads as TGTGCCAGCAGTGAAGGTGGGGGCCTAGAGACCCAGTACTTC. V gene TRBV6-1 combines with J gene TRBJ2-5; D is possibly TRBD1 (6 bases). V shed 1 base and J shed 4 bases, with 10 bases lying between them. Germline CDR1 reads MNHNS; CDR2 reads SASEGT. The CDR3 has 14 amino acids.

The genes are TRBV12-3 or TRBV12-4 and TRBJ1-1; 8 bases line up with TRBD1. The CDR3 is made up of 12 amino acids. V gave up 4 bases and J gave up 6 bases; unmatched junction bases: 1. The CDR3 DNA follows: TGTGCCAGCAGTTCGACAGGGGCTGAAGCTTTCTTT. Residues: CASSSTGAEAFF.

DNA of the CDR3: TGTGCCAGCAGCTTAGGGAGCAGGGGGGTAAACTACAATGAGCAGTTCTTC. Amino acids: CASSLGSRGVNYNEQFF. V and J are TRBV11-2 and TRBJ2-1, with D possibly being TRBD1 (7 bases). V lost 1 base and J 3 bases, leaving 16 bases between the germline ends. The germline V gene has CDR1 SGHAT and CDR2 FQNNGV. This CDR3 is built from 17 residues. The whole variable domain, filled in from reference TRBV11-2 and TRBJ2-1, reads EAGVAQSPRYKIIEKRQSVAFWCNPISGHATLYWYQQILGQGPKLLIQFQNNGVVDDSQLPKDRFSAERLKGVDSTLKIQPAKLEDSAVYLCASSLGSRGVNYNEQFFGPGTRLTVL.

This chain uses TRBV10-1 with TRBJ2-2; D perhaps matches TRBD1 (5 bases). The CDR3 is 12 residues long. Trimming stripped 5 bases from V and 7 bases from J, with 8 bases between. CDR1 is WNHNN and CDR2 is SYGVQD in the germline V gene (reference sequence). CDR3 in DNA: TGCGCCAGCAGTAAGGGGTACGGGGAGCTGTTTTTT. This gives the protein CASSKGYGELFF.

The V gene is TRBV6-6, the J gene TRBJ2-1; 8 positions match TRBD1. The trim removed 4 bases at V and 5 bases at J, leaving 7 bases unmatched. The CDR3 runs 15 residues. CDR1 is MNHNY and CDR2 is SVGAGI in the germline V gene (reference sequence). The CDR3 DNA sequence: TGTGCCAGCAGTTCTCTGACGGGACAGGACAATGAGCAGTTCTTC. Its protein is CASSSLTGQDNEQFF.

J is TRBJ2-7 and V is TRBV7-9; D is possibly TRBD1 (6 bases). Germline CDR1 reads SEHNR; CDR2 reads FQNEAQ (reference sequence). V was shortened by 4 bases and J by 4 bases, with 8 bases between the two germline ends. The CDR3 is 12 amino acids. The CDR3 bases are TGTGCCAGCAGCTCAGGGGCGTACGAGCAGTACTTC. This gives the protein CASSSGAYEQYF. The complete variable domain, with remaining parts taken from reference TRBV7-9 and TRBJ2-7, reads DTGVSQNPRHKITKRGQNVTFRCDPISEHNRLYWYRQTLGQGPEFLTYFQNEAQLEKSRLLSDRFSAERPKGSFSTLEIQRTEQGDSAMYLCASSSGAYEQYFGPGTRLTVT.

This rearrangement joins TRBV30 to TRBJ1-1; D is possibly TRBD1 (5 bases). Germline CDR1 and CDR2: GTSNPN and SVGIG (reference sequence). The V gene lost 2 bases and the J gene lost 10 bases, with 14 bases spanning the gap. This CDR3 comprises 12 residues. The CDR3 DNA reads TGTGCCTGGAGTAGTTACAGGAGGGGAGCTTTCTTT. Its translation is CAWSSYRRGAFF.

Remarks on this clone: A junction boundary mismatches the germline segment, possibly from a read error. In DNA, the CDR3 is TGTGCCAACAGCCTTAGTGCGAACACCGGGGAGCTGTTTTTT. Protein product: CANSLSANTGELFF. The chain recombines TRBV7-9 with TRBJ2-2, with D hard to call. The CDR3 contains 14 residues. Germline V gene sequence: CDR1 SEHNR, CDR2 FQNEAQ (reference sequence).

This chain joins TRBV19 and TRBJ2-3, with D unclear. The CDR3 consists of 13 residues. Per the germline V gene, CDR1 is LNHDA and CDR2 is SQIVND (reference sequence). Trimming removed 4 bases at V and 0 bases at J, with 5 bases between. In nucleotides, the CDR3 is TGTGCCAGTAGTACGACTAGCACAGATACGCAGTATTTT. This encodes CASSTTSTDTQYF.

The rearrangement joins TRBV6-5 to TRBJ1-6; a possible D gene is TRBD1 (6 bases). V lost 2 bases, J lost 8 bases, and 10 bases lay in between. The germline V gene has CDR1 MNHEY and CDR2 SVGAGI. The CDR3 has 14 amino acids. The CDR3 here is CASSYRQDDSPLHF. CDR3 bases: TGTGCCAGCAGTTACCGACAGGATGATTCACCCCTCCACTTT.